Shown below are 31 T cell receptor beta chains from a single sample sequenced in a study of blood T cell repertoires in COVID-19. Clones were sequenced by immunoSEQ multiplex PCR, and TCRdb holds only the in-frame ones, with some missing. Of some 500,000 clones in the sample, 85% to 90% were seen once. Sequenced material: PBMCs or T cells enriched from blood (not recorded which). Receptors originate from a woman aged 40 to 50 who had recovered from COVID-19.

The chain recombines TRBV19 with TRBJ2-7; D uncertain. CDR1 is LNHDA, CDR2 SQIVND, per germline (reference sequence). This CDR3 has 14 residues. Trimming stripped 4 bases from V and 3 bases from J, with 13 bases between. CDR3 DNA sequence: TGTGCCAGTAGTAAGAACCCTACGATCTACGAGCAGTACTTC. Translating it yields CASSKNPTIYEQYF.

The chain links TRBV6-2 or TRBV6-3 to TRBJ2-1; a possible D gene is TRBD2 (5 bases). Germline CDR1 and CDR2: MNHEY and SVGEGT. The CDR3 extends over 14 amino acids. V shed 0 bases and J shed 9 bases, with 12 bases lying between them. The CDR3 spells CASSYSLYEGEQFF. DNA of the CDR3: TGTGCCAGCAGTTACTCCCTATATGAGGGTGAGCAGTTCTTC.

The V call is TRBV11-3, the J call TRBJ2-7; unclear D gene. The germline gives CDR1 SGHNT, CDR2 YENEEA. The length of the CDR3 is 11 residues. V gave up 1 base and J gave up 7 bases, with 5 bases separating them. The CDR3 region has the DNA TGTGCCAGCAGCTTAGCCGGGGAGCAGTACTTC. Amino acid sequence: CASSLAGEQYF.

This clone was seen a single time. The chain couples TRBV5-4 to TRBJ2-5; TRBD2 is a possible D gene (5 bases). V lost 7 bases to trimming and J lost 5 bases, with 15 bases between them. The CDR3 loop spans 13 amino acids. Per the germline V gene, CDR1 is SGHNT and CDR2 is YYREEE (reference sequence). CDR3 sequence: CASGVEGFETQYF. The CDR3 coding sequence is TGTGCCAGCGGAGTCGAGGGTTTTGAGACCCAGTACTTC.

The chain carries TRBV21-1 and TRBJ2-7; TRBD1 is taken as the D call from the table, unchecked against the DNA. TRBV21-1 is assigned pseudogene status. The CDR3 covers 15 residues. In DNA, the CDR3 is TGTGCCAGCAGCCCTGGGACAGGCGCCACCCACGAGCAGTACTTC. This translates into CASSPGTGATHEQYF.

The chain is built from TRBV2 and TRBJ1-2; unclear D gene. V was shortened by 2 bases and J by 4 bases, with 11 bases between the two germline ends. Per the germline V gene, CDR1 is SNHLY and CDR2 is FYNNEI. CDR3 size: 14 residues. CDR3 amino acids: CASSEPGMFYGYTF. CDR3 bases: TGTGCCAGCAGTGAACCGGGGATGTTCTATGGCTACACCTTC.

The V call is TRBV25-1, the J call TRBJ2-7; 9 bases match TRBD1. Germline values: CDR1 MGHDK, CDR2 SYGVNS. This CDR3 spans 15 amino acids. The V gene end was trimmed by 4 bases and the J gene end by 5 bases; junction bases not matched to a gene: 9. CDR3 DNA: TGTGCCAGCAGTGCGGGGGGACAGGGCTGGGACGAGCAGTACTTC. Protein: CASSAGGQGWDEQYF.

The J gene is TRBJ2-2, the V gene TRBV5-1; D perhaps matches TRBD1 (6 bases). The CDR3 is 17 amino acids. Deletions cut 1 base from V and 7 bases from J, with 20 bases between. CDR1 and CDR2 (germline): SGHRS, YFSETQ. The DNA of the CDR3 is TGCGCCAGCAGCTTGAATTTTGGTAGGGGGAATGGCGGGGAGCTGTTTTTT. This gives the protein CASSLNFGRGNGGELFF.

The chain couples TRBV15 to TRBJ2-1; tentatively, D is TRBD2 (5 bases). CDR1 and CDR2 from the germline V gene are LNHNV and YYDKDF (reference sequence). The CDR3 is 15 residues long. V gave up 3 bases and J gave up 6 bases, with 15 bases separating them. The CDR3 here is CATSSWLGVRNEQFF. CDR3 in DNA: TGTGCCACCAGCAGCTGGCTCGGGGTTCGCAATGAGCAGTTCTTC.

This chain joins TRBV19 and TRBJ2-3; D is unclear. Germline V gene sequence: CDR1 LNHDA, CDR2 SQIVND (reference sequence). The CDR3 consists of 17 residues. V was pared by 3 bases and J by 1 base, with 17 bases between. CDR3 region: CASSIPNIIPRTDTQYF. The CDR3 nucleotides read TGTGCCAGTAGTATCCCAAACATCATCCCCCGCACAGATACGCAGTATTTT. The whole variable domain, remainder taken from reference TRBV19 and TRBJ2-3, is DGGITQSPKYLFRKEGQNVTLSCEQNLNHDAMYWYRQDPGQGLRLIYYSQIVNDFQKGDIAEGYSVSREKKESFPLTVTSAQKNPTAFYLCASSIPNIIPRTDTQYFGPGTRLTVL.

The chain carries TRBV15 and TRBJ1-4; D not resolved. Trimming shortened V by 2 bases and J by 5 bases, and 3 bases separated the two germline ends. The CDR3 length is 12 residues. In germline, CDR1 is LNHNV, CDR2 YYDKDF (reference sequence). CDR3 residues: CATSRLNEKLFF. The CDR3 DNA is TGTGCCACCAGCAGACTCAATGAAAAACTGTTTTTT.

V usage is TRBV14 and J usage is TRBJ1-5, with 9 bases identical to TRBD1. CDR3 length: 13 amino acids. CDR1 is SGHDN, CDR2 FVKESK, per germline. After removal of 4 bases from V and 6 bases from J, the junction contained 1 base not matched to a gene. CDR3 bases: TGTGCCAGCAGCCGACAGGGGGGTCAGCCCCAGCATTTT. Protein product: CASSRQGGQPQHF.

The V and J genes are TRBV25-1 and TRBJ1-2; 11 bases map to TRBD1. Germline loops: CDR1 MGHDK, CDR2 SYGVNS. Germline trimming cut 8 bases from V and 7 bases from J; bases unmatched to any gene: 3. CDR3 length: 12 amino acids. CDR3 DNA sequence: TGTGCCAGCCAGGACAGGGGGCCTGGCTACACCTTC. Protein sequence: CASQDRGPGYTF.

V is TRBV7-6 and J is TRBJ2-2; unclear D gene. Trimming took 4 bases from V and 6 from J, leaving 12 bases between them. The CDR3 extends over 14 amino acids. The germline CDR1 and CDR2 sequences are SGHVS and FNYEAQ. CDR3 DNA sequence: TGTGCCAGCAGCTCCGAGGTCGGGTCCGGGGAGCTGTTTTTT. This encodes CASSSEVGSGELFF.

The chain has TRBV12-3 or TRBV12-4 and TRBJ1-2; the D is unclear. The V end lost 6 bases, the J end lost 6 bases, and 14 bases lay between the germline ends. The CDR3 loop spans 13 amino acids. The DNA for the CDR3 is TGTGCCAGCAGCCCGCAGGTACAGAATGGCTACACCTTC. Translation gives CASSPQVQNGYTF.

In this sample, this clone turned up once. The chain is built from TRBV6-1 and TRBJ2-7; a possible D gene is TRBD1 (5 bases). Trimming removed 5 bases at V and 5 bases at J, with 13 bases between. This CDR3 contains 13 residues. Germline CDR1 MNHNS, CDR2 SASEGT. The CDR3 is CASSLIGVHEQYF. As DNA, the CDR3 is TGTGCCAGCAGTTTAATAGGGGTGCACGAGCAGTACTTC.

This rearrangement joins TRBV3-1 (or the pseudogene TRBV3-2) to TRBJ1-6; D not certain. The CDR3 consists of 17 residues. The V end lost 1 base, the J end lost 6 bases, and 16 bases lay between the germline ends. The germline V gene has CDR1 LGHDT and CDR2 YNNKEL (reference sequence). CDR3 coding DNA: TGTGCCAGCAGCCAAGCTGAGAGGGCATACACTAATTCACCCCTCCACTTT. Translated, it gives CASSQAERAYTNSPLHF.

The chain has TRBV18 and TRBJ2-4, with D tentatively TRBD2 (6 bases). The germline CDR1 and CDR2 sequences are KGHSH and LQKENI. This CDR3 contains 15 residues. V was clipped by 1 base and J by 1 base, with 8 bases between them. The CDR3: CASSPQRAAKNIQYF. CDR3 coding DNA: TGTGCCAGCTCACCACAGCGGGCGGCCAAAAACATTCAGTACTTC. Full variable domain (remainder filled in from reference TRBV18 and TRBJ2-4): NAGVMQNPRHLVRRRGQEARLRCSPMKGHSHVYWYRQLPEEGLKFMVYLQKENIIDESGMPKERFSAEFPKEGPSILRIQQVVRGDSAAYFCASSPQRAAKNIQYFGAGTRLSVL.

For the CDR3, the DNA is TGTGCCAGCAGCGAACACAGGGGATCCAACACTGAAGCTTTCTTT. Its translation: CASSEHRGSNTEAFF. The V and J genes are TRBV4-2 and TRBJ1-1, with 7 bases aligning to TRBD1. The CDR3 extends over 15 amino acids. J gave up 2 bases and V 5 bases, and 8 bases lay outside the gene matches. From germline, CDR1 is LGHNA and CDR2 YNFKEQ.

The rearrangement uses TRBV19 and TRBJ1-5, with TRBD1 matching over 7 bases. The CDR3 runs to 14 residues. Germline CDR1 LNHDA, CDR2 SQIVND (reference sequence). Trimming took 5 bases from V and 7 from J; bases not matched to a gene: 8. In nucleotides, the CDR3 is TGTGCCAGTAGTCGAAACAGGGGCGGACAGCCCCAGCATTTT. This gives the protein CASSRNRGGQPQHF. The whole variable domain, filled in from reference TRBV19 and TRBJ1-5, reads DGGITQSPKYLFRKEGQNVTLSCEQNLNHDAMYWYRQDPGQGLRLIYYSQIVNDFQKGDIAEGYSVSREKKESFPLTVTSAQKNPTAFYLCASSRNRGGQPQHFGDGTRLSIL.

V is TRBV5-1 and J is TRBJ1-1, with D maybe TRBD1 (5 bases). This CDR3 contains 14 residues. With 3 bases removed from V and 4 bases from J, the gap between germline ends came to 13 bases. Germline V gene lookup returns CDR1 SGHRS and CDR2 YFSETQ. This CDR3 reads CASSSLQAGTEAFF. CDR3 DNA: TGCGCCAGCAGCTCATTACAGGCCGGCACTGAAGCTTTCTTT.

The chain links TRBV12-3 or TRBV12-4 to TRBJ2-7; D remains unclear. The CDR3 spans 13 residues. V lost 6 bases, J lost 2 bases, and 11 bases lay in between. CDR3 sequence (DNA): TGTGCCAGCAGCCAACCTGAGACCTACGAGCAGTACTTC. It translates to CASSQPETYEQYF.

J is TRBJ1-2 and V is TRBV29-1, with TRBD1 matching 7 bases. The germline gives CDR1 SQVTM, CDR2 ANQGSEA. CDR3 size: 14 residues. V was clipped by 4 bases and J by 8 bases; unmatched bases: 13. CDR3 residues: CSVADRSGRWGYTF. The CDR3 DNA follows: TGCAGCGTTGCGGACAGGTCGGGCAGATGGGGCTACACCTTC.

The chain joins TRBV14 to TRBJ2-1, with D hard to call. V was pared by 0 bases and J by 3 bases, with 6 bases between. The length of the CDR3 is 14 residues. Per the germline V gene, CDR1 is SGHDN and CDR2 is FVKESK. CDR3 amino acids: CASSQDYNYNEQFF. CDR3 nucleotides: TGTGCCAGCAGCCAAGATTATAACTACAATGAGCAGTTCTTC.

This chain links TRBV10-2 with TRBJ2-7; 10 bases match TRBD1. Per germline, CDR1 WSHSY and CDR2 SAAADI. This CDR3 has 12 amino acids. DNA for the CDR3: TGCGCCAGCAGCTTCGGACAGGGGGGCTTTTATGTC. Translation: CASSFGQGGFYV.

The chain combines TRBV30 with TRBJ1-5; D uncertain. The V end lost 0 bases, the J end lost 0 bases, and 9 bases lay between the germline ends. CDR3 length equals 15 residues. Germline CDR1 and CDR2: GTSNPN and SVGIG (reference sequence). The CDR3 protein is CAWSVGDYSNQPQHF. The CDR3 DNA reads as TGTGCCTGGAGTGTGGGAGATTATAGCAATCAGCCCCAGCATTTT.

The chain uses TRBV11-2 and TRBJ2-5, with 8 bases matching TRBD1. V was clipped by 5 bases and J by 2 bases; unmatched bases: 4. Germline V gives CDR1 SGHAT, CDR2 FQNNGV. The CDR3 runs 14 residues. CDR3 region: CASSLTGGQETQYF. The CDR3 nucleotides are TGTGCCAGCAGCCTAACAGGGGGTCAAGAGACCCAGTACTTC. Looking up the rest from reference TRBV11-2 and TRBJ2-5 gives the full variable domain: EAGVAQSPRYKIIEKRQSVAFWCNPISGHATLYWYQQILGQGPKLLIQFQNNGVVDDSQLPKDRFSAERLKGVDSTLKIQPAKLEDSAVYLCASSLTGGQETQYFGPGTRLLVL.

There are a few counts of this clone. V is TRBV4-2 and J is TRBJ2-2, with a tentative D call TRBD2 (5 bases). Germline CDR1 is LGHNA and CDR2 is YNFKEQ. This CDR3 is built from 15 residues. V was cut by 1 base and J by 5 bases, with 11 bases left in between. CDR3 coding DNA: TGTGCCAGCAGCCAAGTAGCGCAGTTAACCGGGGAGCTGTTTTTT. Translation: CASSQVAQLTGELFF.

The chain has TRBV11-3 and TRBJ2-1, with a tentative D call TRBD2 (6 bases). From germline, CDR1 is SGHNT and CDR2 YENEEA. V was cut by 8 bases and J by 7 bases, with 24 bases left in between. CDR3 length: 16 amino acids. The CDR3 loop is CASSGSGRLSGNEQFF. The DNA of the CDR3 is TGTGCCAGCTCGGGGTCCGGGAGACTCAGTGGTAATGAGCAGTTCTTC.

The rearrangement links TRBV5-4 to TRBJ2-7; 8 nucleotides align to TRBD2. Germline CDR1 and CDR2: SGHNT and YYREEE (reference sequence). CDR3 length equals 16 residues. The ends lost 4 bases at V and 0 bases at J; junction bases unmatched: 9. CDR3 in DNA: TGTGCCAGCAGCCAGACACTAGCGGCAAGCTCCTACGAGCAGTACTTC. This gives the protein CASSQTLAASSYEQYF.

J is TRBJ2-7 and V is TRBV3-1 (or the pseudogene TRBV3-2); 8 positions agree with TRBD1. The germline V gene encodes CDR1 LGHDT and CDR2 YNNKEL (reference sequence). The trim removed 4 bases at V and 7 bases at J, leaving 9 bases unmatched. This CDR3 spans 14 amino acids. The DNA of the CDR3 is TGTGCCAGCAGCCCAACGGCAGGGGGCGGTGAGCAGTACTTC. Translation gives CASSPTAGGGEQYF.